This is a list of T cell receptor beta chains from one sample in a study of cytomegalovirus exposure and HLA in healthy donors. Sequencing used immunoSEQ multiplex PCR; TCRdb keeps in-frame clones, though not all of them. The sample lists 75,000 to 90,000 clones, approximately 95% seen once, with around 1.6% in the top ten. The source material was PBMCs. Every receptor here comes from a man younger than 35 in good health and CMV-seropositive. Both conserved end residues are part of each CDR3. The order of the fields is clone size, D gene, V gene, J gene, CDR3 protein, CDR3 DNA. A D gene is named only where the DNA matches it firmly. Only part of the rows carry a size: once, few, many, or a class if the clone is expanded.

>NA|NA|TRBV5-1|TRBJ2-7
CASSLAGGYSYEQYF
TGCGCCAGCAGCTTGGCCGGCGGTTACTCCTACGAGCAGTACTTC
>NA|TRBD2|TRBV30|TRBJ2-7
CAWSKFSGLAASYEQYF
TGTGCCTGGAGTAAGTTTTCGGGACTAGCGGCCTCCTACGAGCAGTACTTC
>NA|NA|TRBV10-3|TRBJ1-1
CAISEQDTEAFF
TGTGCCATCAGTGAACAGGACACTGAAGCTTTCTTT
>NA|NA|TRBV9|TRBJ1-1
CASSYRPIMNTEAFF
TGTGCCAGCAGCTACAGACCGATAATGAACACTGAAGCTTTCTTT
>NA|TRBD1|TRBV7-9|TRBJ2-5
CASSLARGKETQYF
TGTGCCAGCAGCTTAGCCAGGGGGAAGGAGACCCAGTACTTC
>NA|NA|TRBV25-1|TRBJ2-2
CASSDWSAGELFF
TGTGCCAGCAGTGATTGGTCGGCCGGGGAGCTGTTTTTT
>NA|TRBD1|TRBV10-2|TRBJ2-7
CASAYPDRERSWEQYF
TGCGCCAGCGCCTATCCTGACAGGGAACGGTCTTGGGAGCAGTACTTC
>NA|TRBD2|TRBV27|TRBJ2-7
CATQGVSGGEQYF
TGTGCCACCCAGGGCGTTAGCGGGGGTGAGCAGTACTTC
>NA|TRBD2|TRBV28|TRBJ2-5
CASRSGLAGQETQYF
TGTGCCAGCAGATCCGGACTAGCGGGACAAGAGACCCAGTACTTC
>NA|TRBD1|TRBV4-1|TRBJ1-3
CASSQNRGTGNTIYF
TGCGCCAGCAGCCAAAACAGGGGGACTGGAAACACCATATATTTT
>NA|NA|TRBV28|TRBJ2-7
CASTFGGGKPYEQYF
TGTGCCAGCACCTTTGGGGGGGGCAAGCCCTACGAGCAGTACTTC
>NA|NA|TRBV4-2|TRBJ2-7
CASSQDWGGVYEQYF
TGTGCCAGCAGCCAAGATTGGGGAGGTGTCTACGAGCAGTACTTC
>NA|NA|TRBV4-1|TRBJ1-5
CASRRTYSNQPQHF
TGCGCCAGCCGTCGAACTTATAGCAATCAGCCCCAGCATTTT
>NA|NA|TRBV2|TRBJ2-7
CASSWSEQYF
TGTGCCAGCAGCTGGAGCGAGCAGTACTTC
>NA|TRBD2|TRBV4-2|TRBJ2-3
CASGSSGTDTQYF
TGTGCCAGCGGATCTAGCGGGACAGATACGCAGTATTTT
>NA|TRBD2|TRBV13|TRBJ2-7
CASTSGSSYEQYF
TGTGCCAGCACCAGCGGGAGCTCCTACGAGCAGTACTTC
>NA|NA|TRBV14|TRBJ1-1
CASSHRTVNTEAFF
TGTGCCAGCAGCCACCGGACAGTCAACACTGAAGCTTTCTTT
>NA|TRBD2|TRBV5-6|TRBJ2-7
CASSPSGRDYEQYF
TGTGCCAGCAGCCCCAGCGGGAGGGACTACGAGCAGTACTTC
>NA|NA|TRBV7-8|TRBJ2-5
CASSLIETQYF
TGTGCCAGCAGCCTTATTGAGACCCAGTACTTC
>NA|NA|TRBV7-9|TRBJ2-1
CASSRPKENEQFF
TGTGCCAGCAGTCGGCCAAAGGAGAATGAGCAGTTCTTC
>NA|TRBD1|TRBV10-2|TRBJ1-4
CASRDYRDRVNEKLFF
TGCGCCAGCAGAGATTACCGGGACAGAGTGAATGAAAAACTGTTTTTT
>NA|TRBD1|TRBV23-1|TRBJ1-5
CASSRRDRVIQPQHF
TGCGCCAGCAGTCGCCGGGACAGGGTTATACAGCCCCAGCATTTT
>once|NA|TRBV20-1|TRBJ2-7
CSAGSRYEQYF
TGCAGTGCGGGGAGTCGCTACGAGCAGTACTTC
>NA|NA|TRBV2|TRBJ2-3
CASSSNRESTDTQYF
TGTGCCAGCAGTTCGAACAGGGAAAGTACAGATACGCAGTATTTT
>NA|NA|TRBV30|TRBJ1-5
CAWSVPASGGSNQPQHF
TGTGCCTGGAGTGTCCCTGCCTCGGGGGGTAGCAATCAGCCCCAGCATTTT
>NA|NA|TRBV7-9|TRBJ2-5
CASSFRMSQETQYF
TGTGCCAGCAGCTTCAGGATGTCTCAGGAGACCCAGTACTTC
>NA|NA|TRBV28|TRBJ1-1
CASSEYGTEAFF
TGTGCCAGCAGTGAGTATGGCACTGAAGCTTTCTTT
>NA|NA|TRBV30|TRBJ1-1
CAWSWGQNTEAFF
TGTGCCTGGAGTTGGGGACAGAACACTGAAGCTTTCTTT
>NA|NA|TRBV21-1|TRBJ2-3
CASTWGQLGLADTDTQYF
TGTGCCAGCACCTGGGGACAGCTCGGACTAGCGGACACAGATACGCAGTATTTT
>NA|NA|TRBV30|TRBJ1-1
CAWSPSLQGGTEAFF
TGTGCCTGGAGCCCCTCTTTACAGGGAGGGACTGAAGCTTTCTTT
>NA|NA|TRBV19|TRBJ1-1
CASSISAGHVTEAFF
TGTGCCAGTAGTATATCGGCGGGGCATGTCACTGAAGCTTTCTTT
>NA|NA|TRBV7-2|TRBJ2-2
CASIPGSGRTGELFF
TGTGCCAGCATCCCTGGTAGCGGTCGCACCGGGGAGCTGTTTTTT
>NA|NA|TRBV18|TRBJ2-5
CASSPGEEETQYF
TGTGCCAGCTCACCAGGGGAGGAGGAGACCCAGTACTTC
>NA|NA|TRBV30|TRBJ2-1
CAWSDRGYNEQFF
TGTGCCTGGAGTGATCGCGGGTACAATGAGCAGTTCTTC
>NA|TRBD1|TRBV27|TRBJ1-5
CASSLDRGGNQPQHF
TGTGCCAGCAGTTTGGACAGGGGAGGCAATCAGCCCCAGCATTTT
>NA|TRBD2|TRBV9|TRBJ2-1
CASSPSGSSYNEQFF
TGTGCCAGCAGCCCTAGCGGGAGCTCCTACAATGAGCAGTTCTTC
>NA|NA|TRBV27|TRBJ1-1
CASSSRSTEAFF
TGTGCCAGCAGTTCCCGGAGCACTGAAGCTTTCTTT
>NA|NA|TRBV27|TRBJ1-5
CASSLQWQNSNQPQHF
TGTGCCAGCAGTTTACAGTGGCAGAATAGCAATCAGCCCCAGCATTTT
>NA|NA|TRBV18|TRBJ2-7
CASSPRAGQGDEQYF
TGTGCCAGCTCACCCCGGGCGGGGCAAGGCGACGAGCAGTACTTC
>NA|NA|TRBV5-1|TRBJ1-1
CASRGTRNTEAFF
TGCGCCAGCAGAGGGACAAGGAACACTGAAGCTTTCTTT
>NA|TRBD1|TRBV4-1|TRBJ1-5
CASSQPWGQGASQPQHF
TGCGCCAGCAGCCAACCCTGGGGGCAGGGGGCCAGTCAGCCCCAGCATTTT
>NA|TRBD1|TRBV5-1|TRBJ1-1
CASSLTGPNTEAFF
TGCGCCAGCAGTTTGACAGGGCCCAACACTGAAGCTTTCTTT
>NA|TRBD1|TRBV19|TRBJ1-4
CASSTLGRGRNEKLFF
TGTGCCAGTAGTACCCTCGGCAGGGGGCGAAATGAAAAACTGTTTTTT
>NA|NA|TRBV11-2|TRBJ2-7
CASSLTTGEQYF
TGTGCCAGCAGCTTAACGACAGGCGAGCAGTACTTC
>NA|NA|TRBV30|TRBJ1-5
CAWSRQGNQPQHF
TGTGCCTGGAGTCGACAGGGCAATCAGCCCCAGCATTTT
>NA|NA|TRBV4-1|TRBJ1-1
CASSQEQGLTEAFF
TGCGCCAGCAGCCAAGAGCAGGGCCTCACTGAAGCTTTCTTT
>NA|NA|TRBV6-5|TRBJ2-3
CASSYRGGRPDTQYF
TGTGCCAGCAGTTACCGTGGAGGGCGGCCAGATACGCAGTATTTT
>NA|TRBD2|TRBV15|TRBJ2-5
CATSRDRLAGDSSETQYF
TGTGCCACCAGCCGGGACCGGCTAGCGGGAGACTCGTCCGAGACCCAGTACTTC
>NA|NA|TRBV28|TRBJ1-5
CASSPPRGSNQPQHF
TGTGCCAGCTCCCCCCCAAGGGGAAGCAATCAGCCCCAGCATTTT
>once|NA|TRBV6-6|TRBJ1-1
CASRFVGENTEAFF
TGTGCCAGCAGGTTTGTGGGAGAGAACACTGAAGCTTTCTTT
>NA|NA|TRBV27|TRBJ1-5
CASAQSNQPQHF
TGTGCCAGTGCCCAGAGCAATCAGCCCCAGCATTTT
>NA|NA|TRBV27|TRBJ1-5
CASAQGLNQPQHF
TGTGCCAGCGCTCAGGGACTGAATCAGCCCCAGCATTTT
>NA|NA|TRBV5-1|TRBJ1-2
CASSLGSGNYGYTF
TGCGCCAGCAGCTTAGGCAGCGGTAACTATGGCTACACCTTC
>NA|TRBD1|TRBV10-3|TRBJ2-7
CAINTRQGVGEQYF
TGTGCCATCAACACGAGACAGGGGGTAGGCGAGCAGTACTTC
>once|TRBD2|TRBV5-1|TRBJ2-7
CASTHSPTSGKDEQYF
TGCGCCAGCACCCACTCGCCGACTAGCGGGAAGGACGAGCAGTACTTC
>NA|NA|TRBV5-1|TRBJ1-5
CASSLPTALPNQPQHF
TGCGCCAGCAGCTTACCGACAGCCCTCCCCAATCAGCCCCAGCATTTT
>NA|TRBD2|TRBV7-9|TRBJ2-3
CASSLAGRVTDTQYF
TGTGCCAGCAGCTTAGCAGGGAGGGTCACAGATACGCAGTATTTT
>NA|NA|TRBV5-1|TRBJ1-2
CASRTTLAVGFDGYTF
TGCGCCAGCAGGACAACTCTAGCTGTGGGGTTCGATGGCTACACCTTC
>NA|NA|TRBV4-2|TRBJ2-5
CASSQDSTHQETQYF
TGTGCCAGCAGCCAAGATAGCACTCACCAAGAGACCCAGTACTTC
>NA|TRBD1|TRBV10-3|TRBJ2-1
CATTMGQGADYNEQFF
TGTGCCACGACAATGGGACAGGGGGCGGATTACAATGAGCAGTTCTTC